This T cell receptor (beta chain) comes out of a study of T cells in narcolepsy. Overall study: Enrolled donors included narcolepsy type 1 or type 2 patients and healthy controls.

CDR3 size: 15 residues. CDR1 is ENHRY and CDR2 is SYGVKD in the germline V gene. V gave up 4 bases and J gave up 0 bases, with 13 bases separating them. Points from the study as a whole: Autoreactive clone sequences were missing from some blood memory CD4+ repertoires. HCRT-specific and TRIB2-specific autoreactive clonotypes appeared among same-patient CSF and blood CD4+ clonotypes. Reportedly, autoreactive clonotypes were serially detected in patients' blood but not controls'.

Comments on this clone: The antigen is not known.

Clones were sequenced by immunoSEQ multiplex PCR, and TCRdb holds only the in-frame ones, with some missing. The sample comprises approximately 35,000 clones, 65% to 85% of which are singletons, and about 1% rests with the top ten. The clonotype was recovered from a human donor in good health. The chain joins TRBV10-3 to TRBJ2-7; D is uncertain. Material: memory (CD45RA-) CD4+ T cells from blood. The CDR3 spells CAISASRKGSYEQYF. The CDR3 DNA sequence: TGTGCCATCAGTGCGTCCCGGAAAGGCTCCTACGAGCAGTACTTC.